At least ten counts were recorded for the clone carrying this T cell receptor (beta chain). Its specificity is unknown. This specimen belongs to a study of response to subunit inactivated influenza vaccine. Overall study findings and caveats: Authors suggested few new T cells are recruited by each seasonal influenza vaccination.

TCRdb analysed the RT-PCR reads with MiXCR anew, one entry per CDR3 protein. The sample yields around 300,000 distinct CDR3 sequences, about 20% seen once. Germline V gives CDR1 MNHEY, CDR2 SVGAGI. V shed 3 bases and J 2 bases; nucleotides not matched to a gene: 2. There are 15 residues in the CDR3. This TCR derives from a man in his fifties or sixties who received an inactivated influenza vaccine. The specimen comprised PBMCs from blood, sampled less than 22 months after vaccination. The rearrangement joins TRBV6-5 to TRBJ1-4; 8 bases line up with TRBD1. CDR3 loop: CASSYTGGTNEKLFF. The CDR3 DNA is TGTGCCAGCAGTTATACAGGGGGTACTAATGAAAAACTGTTTTTT.